This T cell receptor (beta chain) was sequenced for a study of breast tumors, draining lymph nodes, adjacent tissues. Study outcomes and limitations: That most tumor T cells come from lymph nodes remained unproven.

Of note for this clonotype: The antigen remains undetermined.

Trimming pared 2 bases from V and 5 bases from J, leaving 7 bases between. This CDR3 region has 13 residues. Germline loops: CDR1 ENHRY, CDR2 SYGVKD. TCRdb re-called the multiplex PCR reads with MiXCR, one entry per CDR3 protein. Of 60,000 to 75,000 distinct CDR3 sequences in the sample, roughly 50% are singletons; the top ten hold roughly 19%. The J gene is TRBJ1-5, the V gene TRBV10-3, with D hard to call. This TCR was sampled from a female donor with breast cancer. Some clones in this sample may be carry-over from other donors' samples. The sequenced sample consisted of breast tumor tissue. The CDR3 DNA follows: TGTGCCATCAGTGAGCCGAATGATCAGCCCCAGCATTTT. Its translation: CAISEPNDQPQHF.